This is a list of T cell receptor beta chains from one sample in a study of shared clonotypes between healthy human individuals. Assay: immunoSEQ multiplex PCR; the TCRdb copy retains only in-frame clones and omits some. Altogether millions of clones are present, approximately 95% being singletons, with the ten largest covering 0.1% to 0.15%. The sequenced sample was naive CD4+ T cells sorted from blood. Receptors originate from a man between 18 and 35 years old in good health. CDR3s include the opening cysteine and the closing phenylalanine or tryptophan. The order of the fields is D gene, J gene, clone size, V gene, CDR3 length, CDR3 protein, CDR3 DNA. A D gene is named only where the DNA matches it firmly. Some rows mark clone size as missing; the rest say once, few, many or name a class of expanded clone.

>NA|TRBJ1-2|NA|TRBV2|14
CASSEMDSNYGYTF
TGTGCCAGCAGTGAGATGGACAGCAACTATGGCTACACCTTC
>NA|TRBJ1-1|NA|TRBV7-2|15
CASSPLSGGNTEAFF
TGTGCCAGCAGCCCCCTCTCAGGCGGGAACACTGAAGCTTTCTTT
>NA|TRBJ2-7|many|TRBV6-6|14
CATTAQLHSYEQYF
TGTGCCACCACCGCCCAGCTACACTCCTACGAGCAGTACTTC
>TRBD1|TRBJ2-3|NA|TRBV7-9|16
CASSFDRGRETDTQYF
TGTGCCAGCAGCTTCGACAGGGGGCGAGAAACAGATACGCAGTATTTT
>NA|TRBJ1-5|NA|TRBV6-6|16
CASTSWNGPSNQPQHF
TGTGCCAGCACTTCTTGGAACGGTCCGAGCAATCAGCCCCAGCATTTT
>TRBD1|TRBJ2-5|NA|TRBV7-8|18
CASSQTNPRDRVYETQYF
TGTGCCAGCAGCCAGACCAACCCAAGGGACAGGGTTTATGAGACCCAGTACTTC
>NA|TRBJ1-1|NA|TRBV5-6|14
CASSFAGANTEAFF
TGTGCCAGCAGCTTCGCAGGGGCGAACACTGAAGCTTTCTTT
>TRBD2|TRBJ2-1|once|TRBV20-1|11
CSAGRADEQFF
TGCAGTGCTGGGAGGGCCGATGAGCAGTTCTTC
>TRBD1|TRBJ1-6|NA|TRBV6-1|13
CASSEGQGGPLHF
TGTGCCAGCAGTGAGGGACAGGGCGGACCCCTCCACTTT
>NA|TRBJ2-5|NA|TRBV5-1|13
CASSLGSQETQYF
TGCGCCAGCAGCTTGGGGTCTCAAGAGACCCAGTACTTC
>NA|TRBJ1-1|NA|TRBV21-1|15
CASPETGGQNTEAFF
TGTGCCAGCCCGGAAACAGGGGGGCAGAACACTGAAGCTTTCTTT
>NA|TRBJ2-3|NA|TRBV18|11
CASSLTDTQYF
TGTGCCAGCTCGCTCACAGATACGCAGTATTTT
>NA|TRBJ1-5|NA|TRBV2|15
CASSDTQVSNQPQHF
TGTGCCAGCAGTGACACGCAGGTTAGCAATCAGCCCCAGCATTTT
>NA|TRBJ1-6|NA|TRBV27|16
CASSAAGASYNSPLHF
TGTGCCAGCAGTGCGGCAGGGGCGTCCTATAATTCACCCCTCCACTTT
>NA|TRBJ1-1|once|TRBV6-1|15
CASREQGGTGTEAFF
TGTGCCAGCAGGGAACAGGGAGGAACGGGGACTGAAGCTTTCTTT
>TRBD2|TRBJ2-2|NA|TRBV9|17
CASSVGETSGYTGELFF
TGTGCCAGCAGCGTAGGTGAGACTAGCGGATACACCGGGGAGCTGTTTTTT
>TRBD2|TRBJ2-2|NA|TRBV5-1|15
CASSVGTTGTGELFF
TGCGCCAGCAGCGTTGGGACTACCGGCACCGGGGAGCTGTTTTTT
>TRBD1|TRBJ2-5|NA|TRBV7-9|15
CASSNGQGSQETQYF
TGTGCCAGCAGCAACGGACAGGGGTCACAAGAGACCCAGTACTTC
>NA|TRBJ1-3|NA|TRBV2|14
CASSIRDSGNTIYF
TGTGCCAGCAGCATACGGGACTCTGGAAACACCATATATTTT
>TRBD1|TRBJ1-2|NA|TRBV7-9|15
CASSIGQGLDYGYTF
TGTGCCAGCAGCATCGGACAGGGGTTAGACTATGGCTACACCTTC
>TRBD2|TRBJ2-4|NA|TRBV5-1|16
CASSLELAGGKNIQYF
TGCGCCAGCAGCTTGGAGCTAGCGGGGGGTAAAAACATTCAGTACTTC
>NA|TRBJ1-4|NA|TRBV10-3|15
CAIRGAGAGNEKLFF
TGTGCCATCAGGGGCGCTGGGGCCGGTAATGAAAAACTGTTTTTT
>NA|TRBJ2-3|NA|TRBV5-4|13
CASSLAFGDTQYF
TGTGCCAGCAGCTTGGCCTTTGGGGATACGCAGTATTTT
>NA|TRBJ1-5|NA|TRBV5-6|14
CASSFWGRNQPQHF
TGTGCCAGCAGCTTTTGGGGGCGAAATCAGCCCCAGCATTTT
>NA|TRBJ2-1|once|TRBV6-5|14
CASSSSSGGGEQFF
TGTGCCAGCAGCTCCTCTAGCGGAGGGGGTGAGCAGTTCTTC
>TRBD2|TRBJ2-3|NA|TRBV5-1|15
CASSLQRGPTDTQYF
TGCGCCAGCAGCCTTCAGCGGGGACCTACAGATACGCAGTATTTT
>NA|TRBJ1-2|once|TRBV5-4|13
CASSGGLNYGYTF
TGTGCCAGCAGTGGGGGTTTGAACTATGGCTACACCTTC
>TRBD2|TRBJ2-7|NA|TRBV19|13
CASSIAGGGEQYF
TGTGCCAGTAGTATAGCGGGAGGGGGCGAGCAGTACTTC
>TRBD1|TRBJ1-6|NA|TRBV9|15
CASSLGQGSDSPLHF
TGTGCCAGCAGCTTGGGACAGGGCTCCGATTCACCCCTCCACTTT
>NA|TRBJ1-5|NA|TRBV7-8|16
CASSYGRKSSNQPQHF
TGTGCCAGCAGCTACGGTAGGAAGTCTAGCAATCAGCCCCAGCATTTT
>TRBD2|TRBJ2-3|NA|TRBV7-2|16
CASSFPSGRETDTQYF
TGTGCCAGCAGCTTCCCTAGCGGGAGAGAGACAGATACGCAGTATTTT
>TRBD2|TRBJ2-1|NA|TRBV7-9|15
CASSSDSGRASEQFF
TGTGCCAGCAGCTCCGATAGCGGGAGGGCCAGTGAGCAGTTCTTC
>NA|TRBJ1-2|NA|TRBV5-1|18
CASSNYARVEGRRDGYTF
TGCGCCAGCAGCAACTACGCGAGGGTTGAGGGTCGGAGGGATGGCTACACCTTC
>NA|TRBJ1-3|NA|TRBV5-1|14
CASSLRAGEDTIYF
TGCGCCAGCAGCTTGAGGGCGGGGGAAGACACCATATATTTT
>NA|TRBJ2-7|NA|TRBV19|14
CASSMRQGLNEQYF
TGTGCCAGTAGTATGCGGCAGGGGCTAAACGAGCAGTACTTC
>NA|TRBJ1-3|many|TRBV6-5|13
CASSGSSGNTIYF
TGTGCCAGCAGTGGGAGCTCTGGAAACACCATATATTTT
>TRBD2|TRBJ2-7|once|TRBV9|18
CASSALTGTSGRGYEQYF
TGTGCCAGCAGCGCGCTCACCGGGACTAGCGGGAGGGGATACGAGCAGTACTTC
>NA|TRBJ2-5|NA|TRBV7-8|11
CASSQEETQYF
TGTGCCAGCAGCCAAGAAGAGACCCAGTACTTC
>NA|TRBJ1-1|NA|TRBV6-6|16
CASRRSGGSLNTEAFF
TGTGCCAGCAGAAGATCCGGAGGGTCTCTGAACACTGAAGCTTTCTTT
>NA|TRBJ1-1|NA|TRBV10-2|14
CASSKRGENTEAFF
TGCGCCAGCAGTAAGCGAGGGGAGAACACTGAAGCTTTCTTT
>NA|TRBJ2-7|NA|TRBV10-2|10
CASGGYEQYF
TGCGCCAGCGGCGGCTACGAGCAGTACTTC
>NA|TRBJ1-2|NA|TRBV28|14
CASSSQGSFYGYTF
TGTGCCAGCAGTTCCCAGGGTTCCTTCTATGGCTACACCTTC
>TRBD2|TRBJ2-1|NA|TRBV11-3|15
CASSLGAGVYNEQFF
TGTGCCAGCAGCTTAGGGGCGGGAGTTTACAATGAGCAGTTCTTC
>NA|TRBJ1-1|NA|TRBV18|13
CASSPSDTRGAFF
TGTGCCAGCTCACCGTCCGACACCCGTGGGGCTTTCTTT
>TRBD2|TRBJ2-7|NA|TRBV5-1|15
CASSLGRTSAYEQYF
TGCGCCAGCAGCTTGGGACGGACTAGCGCCTACGAGCAGTACTTC
>NA|TRBJ2-3|many|TRBV30|13
CAWSVLSTDTQYF
TGTGCCTGGAGTGTACTTAGCACAGATACGCAGTATTTT